The clone carrying this T cell receptor (beta chain) was detected many times. The sample originates from a study of read filtering for tumor transcriptome and immune sequencing. This library used roughly 400 ng RNA and molecular barcoded adaptors spanning alpha/delta and beta/gamma chains. MiXCR, applied by TCRdb to the reads, yields one record per CDR3 protein. Altogether around 48,000 distinct CDR3 sequences are present, roughly 19% being singletons, with the ten largest covering roughly 14%. The sequence derives from a donor aged 40 or older with multiple myeloma. The sequenced sample was a population of CD138-negative cells sorted from bone marrow.

Written as DNA, the CDR3 is TGTGCCAGTAGTATAAAGGGTCCGGACCCCGAATATGAGCAGTTCTTC. This sequence encodes CASSIKGPDPEYEQFF. The chain combines TRBV19 with TRBJ2-1; no firm D call. Germline V gene lookup returns CDR1 LNHDA and CDR2 SQIVND (reference sequence). The V gene lost 2 bases and the J gene lost 8 bases, with 19 bases spanning the gap. The CDR3 sequence is 16 residues long.